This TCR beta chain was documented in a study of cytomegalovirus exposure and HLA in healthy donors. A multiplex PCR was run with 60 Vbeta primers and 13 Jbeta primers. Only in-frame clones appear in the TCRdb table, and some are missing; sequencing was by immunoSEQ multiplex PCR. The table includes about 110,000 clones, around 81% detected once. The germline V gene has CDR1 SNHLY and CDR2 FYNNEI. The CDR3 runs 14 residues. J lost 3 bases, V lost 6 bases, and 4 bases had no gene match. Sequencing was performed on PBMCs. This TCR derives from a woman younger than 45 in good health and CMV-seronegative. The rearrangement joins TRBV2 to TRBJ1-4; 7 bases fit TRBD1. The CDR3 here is CASSRQGPNEKLFF. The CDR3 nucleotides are TGTGCCAGCAGCAGACAGGGACCTAATGAAAAACTGTTTTTT.